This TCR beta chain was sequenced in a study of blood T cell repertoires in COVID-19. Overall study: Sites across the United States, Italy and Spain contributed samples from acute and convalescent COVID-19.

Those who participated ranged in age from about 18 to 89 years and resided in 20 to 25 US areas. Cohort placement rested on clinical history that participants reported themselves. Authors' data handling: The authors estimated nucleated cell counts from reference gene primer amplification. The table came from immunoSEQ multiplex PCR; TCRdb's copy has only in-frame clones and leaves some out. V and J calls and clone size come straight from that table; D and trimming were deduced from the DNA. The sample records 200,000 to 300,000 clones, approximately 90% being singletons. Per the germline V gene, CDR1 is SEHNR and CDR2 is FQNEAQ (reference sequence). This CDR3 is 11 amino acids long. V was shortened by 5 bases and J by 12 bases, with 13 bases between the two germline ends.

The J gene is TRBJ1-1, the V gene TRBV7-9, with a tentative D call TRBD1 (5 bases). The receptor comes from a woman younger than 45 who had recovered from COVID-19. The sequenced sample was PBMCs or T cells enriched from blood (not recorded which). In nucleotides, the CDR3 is TGTGCCAGCAGCCCCGGGACTGGAACTTTCTTT. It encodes CASSPGTGTFF.